The TCR beta chain under discussion was sequenced for a study of blood T cell repertoires in COVID-19. Study summary: Nucleic acid was either cDNA or gDNA, and it came from T cells, B-cell-depleted T cells, or PBMCs.

The sample holds one count of this clone. Followed over time, Seattle patients had been enrolled while infection was active. The CDR3 is 15 residues long. Germline values: CDR1 MNHNY, CDR2 SVGAGI (reference sequence). V was shortened by 0 bases and J by 6 bases, with 13 bases between the two germline ends. Libraries were prepared by immunoSEQ multiplex PCR; TCRdb keeps only in-frame clonotypes and omits some of them. The sample yields around 270,000 clones, 70% to 85% seen once. This receptor was taken from a human donor with COVID-19, enrolled during active disease. The donor label of this sample is uncertain. The V gene is TRBV6-6, the J gene TRBJ2-3, with a weak D call TRBD2 (7 bases). Sequencing was performed on peripheral blood. The CDR3 region has the DNA TGTGCCAGCAGTTACTCGGGGGGGCTGGGTGATACGCAGTATTTT. The encoded protein is CASSYSGGLGDTQYF.